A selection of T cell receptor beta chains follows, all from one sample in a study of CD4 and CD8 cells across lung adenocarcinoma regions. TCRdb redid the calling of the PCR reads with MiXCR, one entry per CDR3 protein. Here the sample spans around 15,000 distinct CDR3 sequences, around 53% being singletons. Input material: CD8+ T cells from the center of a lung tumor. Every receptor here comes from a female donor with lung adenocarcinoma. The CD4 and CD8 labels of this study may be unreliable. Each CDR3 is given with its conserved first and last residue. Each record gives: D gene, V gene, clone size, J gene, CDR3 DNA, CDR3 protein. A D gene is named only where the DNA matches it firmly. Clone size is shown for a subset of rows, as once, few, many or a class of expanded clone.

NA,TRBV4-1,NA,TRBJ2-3,TGCGCCAGCAGCCGGGACGCCATAGATACTCAGTACTTT,CASSRDAIDTQYF
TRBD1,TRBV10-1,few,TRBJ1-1,TGCGCCAGCAGCGCGGGACAGCTGAACACTGAAGCTTTCTTT,CASSAGQLNTEAFF
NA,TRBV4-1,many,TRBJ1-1,TGCGCCAGCAGCAAGGGAATGAACACTGAAGCTTTCTTT,CASSKGMNTEAFF
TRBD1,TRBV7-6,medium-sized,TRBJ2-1,TGTGCCAGCAGCCCCCGGAGGGGGACAGGGGCCTACAATGAGCAGTTCTTC,CASSPRRGTGAYNEQFF
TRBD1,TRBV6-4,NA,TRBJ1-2,TGTGCCAGCAGTGACAACACAGGGGGCTACGGCGGCTACACCTTC,CASSDNTGGYGGYTF
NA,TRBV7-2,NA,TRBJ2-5,TGTGCCAGCAGCTTAGCGAGACTAGTTAGGGCCCAAGAGACCCAGTACTTC,CASSLARLVRAQETQYF
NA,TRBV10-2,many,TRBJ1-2,TGCGCCAGCACCATGACAGCCTATGGCTACACCTTC,CASTMTAYGYTF
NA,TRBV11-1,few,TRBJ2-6,TGTGCCAGCAGCTCCCCGGGAGTGGGGGCCAACGTCCTGACTTTC,CASSSPGVGANVLTF
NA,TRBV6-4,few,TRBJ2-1,TGTGCCAGCTCGCCAGGGTTTTACAATGAGCAGTTCTTC,CASSPGFYNEQFF
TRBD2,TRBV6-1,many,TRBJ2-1,TGTGCCAGCAGTCTTGGACTAGCGGGGGACCCTTTTTACAATGAGCAGTTCTTC,CASSLGLAGDPFYNEQFF
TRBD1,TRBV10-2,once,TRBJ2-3,TGCGCCGGCAGGGGGCTGTGGGCCAAAGATACTCAGTATTTT,CAGRGLWAKDTQYF
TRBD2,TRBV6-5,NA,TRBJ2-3,TGTGCCCGGAGTTGCGCGACGGGGCGGGGGGGCACAGATACGCAGTATTTC,CARSCATGRGGTDTQYF
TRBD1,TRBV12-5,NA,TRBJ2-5,TGTGCTAGTGGAACCGACAGGGGGACCCAAGAGACCCAGTACTTC,CASGTDRGTQETQYF
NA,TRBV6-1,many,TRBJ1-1,TGTGCCAGCAGACTGACAGGTACCAAGAACACTGAAGCTTTCTTT,CASRLTGTKNTEAFF
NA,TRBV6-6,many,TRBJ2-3,TGTGCCAGCAGTTACACCAGGGTCGATACGCAGTATTTT,CASSYTRVDTQYF
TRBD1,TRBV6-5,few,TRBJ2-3,TGTGCCAGCAGTTACTCACAGGGGGCTAACACAGATACGCAGTATTTT,CASSYSQGANTDTQYF
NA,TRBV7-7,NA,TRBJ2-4,TGTGGCAGCGGCCGGGGGCTATGGGCCAAAGACACGCAGTACTTC,CGSGRGLWAKDTQYF
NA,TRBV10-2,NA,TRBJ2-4,TGCGCAGCGGGGCCGGGGGACAAAAACACTCAGTACTTC,CAAGPGDKNTQYF
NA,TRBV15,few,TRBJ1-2,TGTGCCACCAGCAGAGCGGGGAGCGATGGCTACACCTTC,CATSRAGSDGYTF
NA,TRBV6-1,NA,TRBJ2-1,TGTGCCAGCGTGGCGTCCTACAATGAGCAGTTCTTC,CASVASYNEQFF
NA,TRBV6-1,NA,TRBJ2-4,TGTGCCAGCGGGTCGGGGACGAGCGCCAAAAACACGCAGTATTTC,CASGSGTSAKNTQYF
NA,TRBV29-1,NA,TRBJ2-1,TGCAGCGTTTCGGACAGCTACAATGAGCAGTTCTTC,CSVSDSYNEQFF
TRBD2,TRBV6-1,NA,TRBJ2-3,TGTGCCAGCAGTGTTAGCGGGCACCGAACCAAAAACACTCAGTACTTT,CASSVSGHRTKNTQYF
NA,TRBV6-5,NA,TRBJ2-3,TGTGCCAGCAGTTACTCGCGGGTCAGCACAGATACGCAGTATTTT,CASSYSRVSTDTQYF
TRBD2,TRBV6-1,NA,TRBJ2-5,TGTGCCAGCAGACTAGCGGGAGGGCCAGAGACGCAGTACTTT,CASRLAGGPETQYF
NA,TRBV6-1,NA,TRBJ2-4,TGTGCCAGCCGGGGAACCAAAAATACTCAGTATTTC,CASRGTKNTQYF
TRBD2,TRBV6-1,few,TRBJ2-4,TGTGCTAGCGGGGGAACTGGGGGCGGTGACCAAGACATTCAGTACTTC,CASGGTGGGDQDIQYF
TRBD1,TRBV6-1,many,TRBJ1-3,TGTGCCAGCAGAGGACAGGGGCTCTCTGGAAACACCATATATTTT,CASRGQGLSGNTIYF
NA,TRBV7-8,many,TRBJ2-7,TGTGCCAGCAGCTTAGCGCGAAACTCCTACGAGCAGTACTTC,CASSLARNSYEQYF
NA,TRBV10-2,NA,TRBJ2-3,TGCGCCAGCAGTGCGGGGCTCGGGGGCGGGGACCCAGATACGCAGTATTTC,CASSAGLGGGDPDTQYF
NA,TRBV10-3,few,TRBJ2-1,TGTGCCATCAGTCCGGGGGAGTATAACAATGAGCAGTTCTTC,CAISPGEYNNEQFF
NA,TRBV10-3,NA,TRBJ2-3,TGTGCCAGCTCCAGTGAGGAAGAGACGCAGTATTTC,CASSSEEETQYF
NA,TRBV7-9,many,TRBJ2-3,TGTGCCAGCAGCTCTCCCAGTCGAGATACGCAGTATTTT,CASSSPSRDTQYF
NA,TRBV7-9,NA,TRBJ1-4,TGTGCCAGCAGCTTAGCCACAGGGCGGGTAACTAATGAAAAACTGTTTTTT,CASSLATGRVTNEKLFF
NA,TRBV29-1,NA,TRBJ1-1,TGCAGCGTTGAAGGGGGGAACACTGAAGCTTTCTTT,CSVEGGNTEAFF
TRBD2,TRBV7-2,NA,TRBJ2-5,TGTGCCAGCAGGGGGGGAGGGCGCCGAGGCCCAGAGACCCAGTACTTC,CASRGGGRRGPETQYF
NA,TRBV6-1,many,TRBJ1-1,TGTGCCAGCAGGCAGGGGACTAGGGCTTTCTTT,CASRQGTRAFF
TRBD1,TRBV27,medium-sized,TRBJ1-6,TGTGCCAGCAGTCTACTGGGACAGGATGATTCACCCCTCCACTTT,CASSLLGQDDSPLHF
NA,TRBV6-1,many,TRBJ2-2,TGTGCCAGCAGTATCCGGGACGGGGACACCGGGGAGCTGTTTTTT,CASSIRDGDTGELFF
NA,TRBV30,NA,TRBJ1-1,TGTGCCTGGAGTAATTCCGGACAGTTGAACACTGAAGCTTTCTTT,CAWSNSGQLNTEAFF
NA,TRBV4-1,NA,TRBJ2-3,TGCGCCGGGGGCCCTGGGGCCAGCGCGACAGATACGCAGTATTTT,CAGGPGASATDTQYF
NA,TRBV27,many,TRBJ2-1,TGTGCCAGCAGTTTCCCCGATCGGGTGGAGCAGTTCTTC,CASSFPDRVEQFF
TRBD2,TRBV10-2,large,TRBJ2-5,TGCGCCAGCAGACCGCCGGGACTAGCGGGGACGTACCAAGAGACCCAGTACTTC,CASRPPGLAGTYQETQYF
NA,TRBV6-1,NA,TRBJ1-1,TGTGCCAGCAGCCGCAGGAACACTGAAGCTTTCTTT,CASSRRNTEAFF
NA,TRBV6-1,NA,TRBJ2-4,TGTGCCAGCAGTCCTACGGGGCAGCGAGCCAAAAACACGCAGTACTTC,CASSPTGQRAKNTQYF
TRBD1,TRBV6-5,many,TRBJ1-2,TGTGCCAGCAGTCCCGGACAGGGAAACGGCTACACCTTC,CASSPGQGNGYTF
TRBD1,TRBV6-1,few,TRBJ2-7,TGTGCCAGCACTGAAGACAGGGGGCTATACTACGAGCAGTACTTC,CASTEDRGLYYEQYF
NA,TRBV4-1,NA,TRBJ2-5,TGCGCCAGCAGCCGAGCGGACGGGGGCGGGGGTAGCACAGATACCCAGTACTTC,CASSRADGGGGSTDTQYF
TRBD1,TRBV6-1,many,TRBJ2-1,TGTGCCAGCAAGACACTCGGGACAGACGAGCAGTTCTTC,CASKTLGTDEQFF
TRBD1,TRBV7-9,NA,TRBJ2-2,TGTGCCAGCAGCCAGATTGGGACAGGGAGGACCGGGGAGCTGTTTTTT,CASSQIGTGRTGELFF
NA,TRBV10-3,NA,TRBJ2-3,TGTGCGGTCTCGAGTGCGACAGATATGCAGTATTTT,CAVSSATDMQYF
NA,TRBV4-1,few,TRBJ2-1,TGCGCCAGCAGCCAAGACAGGGGATCCTACAATGAGCAGTTCTTC,CASSQDRGSYNEQFF
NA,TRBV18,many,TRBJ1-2,TGTGCCAGCTCAGCGGACAGTCGACTTGGCGGCTACACCTTC,CASSADSRLGGYTF
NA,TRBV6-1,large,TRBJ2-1,TGTGCCAGCAGTGACCGGGGGGCCAGGAATGAGCAGTTCTTC,CASSDRGARNEQFF
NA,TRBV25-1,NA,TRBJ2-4,TGTGCGGGCATCGGGGGCGGAGGCCAAAACACCCAGTACTTC,CAGIGGGGQNTQYF
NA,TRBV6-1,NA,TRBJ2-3,TGTGCGAGCCGTGTCACGGGGCACCGAGCCAAAAACATGCAGTATTTT,CASRVTGHRAKNMQYF
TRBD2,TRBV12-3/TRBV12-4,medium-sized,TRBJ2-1,TGTGCCAGCAGTTTACCGGGGGGATCAAGGAATGAGCAGTTCTTC,CASSLPGGSRNEQFF